Below, one TCR beta chain is given with its context. Its antigen specificity is not known. Relative to the germline gene, one junction end is altered; a read error may explain this. The roughly 39 donors, aged about 6 to 95 years, were systemically healthy Caucasian individuals from Russia. Around 10 milliliters of peripheral blood were drawn from each donor into EDTA-treated Vacutainer tubes. PBMCs were isolated by Ficoll-Paque density-gradient centrifugation, with at least 6 million obtained per sample. Trizol reagent was used to extract total RNA from PBMCs, with at least 5.5 micrograms per sample. For every donor, an aliquot of PBMCs went through flow cytometry to measure the percentages of naive CD45RAhigh/CD27high T cells. From cysteine to phenylalanine, the CDR3 is 11 amino acids long. Only the CDR3 portion is preserved as DNA: 33 bases, with reading frame beginning at the first base. Per the germline V gene, KGHSH is the CDR1 and LQKENI is the CDR2.

This specimen comes from a study of blood T cells in healthy people across ages (dated by TCRdb to between 2015 and 2017). Regarding the study in general: In model experiments, template switching captured about one uniquely barcoded TCR beta cDNA molecule for every two T cells. Two additional independent replicas of 1 million unique cDNA reads from the same blood draw were analyzed for two donors (one aged 18 to 30 and one aged 80 or older). Four age groups were formed from the donors: young (average about 17 years), middle-aged (just under 40), aged (62) and long-lived (about 75). The study measured age-related changes in TCR beta repertoire diversity using deep sequencing normalized with unique cDNA molecular identifiers. Overall results and qualifications from the work: The percentage of naive T cells measured by flow cytometry correlated strongly with observed TCR beta diversity. Compared with the aged group, the long-lived group had more naive CD4+ T cells, fewer expanded clones and increased TCR diversity, a pattern suggesting age selection. Since profiling was done on bulk unsorted PBMCs, naive and antigen-experienced compartments could not be conclusively compared. Because donor CMV infection status was unknown, age-related changes in expanded clonotypes were potentially confounded. Observed TCR beta diversity per million T cells fell roughly linearly with age, and a significant reduction was already apparent by age roughly 40. Estimates of total diversity based on one million sequenced T cells were regarded as lower bounds and as underestimates.

Library preparation was by 5' RACE. Instrument on record: Illumina HiSeq 2500. The second PCR ran for roughly 7 to 11 cycles and used a J-beta primer mix along with a sample-barcoded 5' primer. A template-switch 5' adaptor carrying 12 random nucleotides introduced a unique molecular identifier onto each TCR beta cDNA molecule. Each sample yielded at least 3 million CDR3-containing paired-end reads. All of the RNA was converted into first-strand cDNA using the Mint cDNA synthesis kit, with a TRBC-specific oligonucleotide serving as the primer. After uracil-DNA glycosylase treatment, a first 18-cycle PCR used universal primers M1SS and BC2_uni_R on all cDNA. In the paper's pipeline: For normalization, 1 million high-quality reads, each with a distinct molecular identifier, were randomly selected from each sample. Instead of being binned into consensus sequences, reads with shared molecular identifiers were discarded. MiTCR, run with a Q25 quality threshold and the strictest error-elimination algorithm, handled CDR3 identification, clonotype clustering and error correction. Lower-bound total TCR beta diversity was estimated with a nonparametric unseen species model using Euler transformation. TCRdb passed the public sequencing reads through fastp at Q25 and MiXCR, retaining productive beta sequences. Records with the same CDR3 protein are collapsed into one entry carrying the most frequent genes and DNA. TCRdb, not the authors, supplied the V and J calls. The sample includes approximately 960,000 distinct CDR3 sequences, with roughly 29% observed a single time. The ten largest account for about 9.4% of the sample.

These same records also appear under a second study, on T cells of mothers and their children. The second paper further reports: Nine systemically healthy Caucasian individuals, comprising three mothers and their six children, were included as donors. cDNA synthesis used all of the extracted RNA, with roughly 1.5 ug of RNA in each 15 ul reaction. In the second PCR, the M1S primer added sample barcodes and 2-4 random nucleotides. Over 9 million TCR beta CDR3 reads came from each mother, compared with 2.5 million to 3.5 million reads from each child. Thymic selection similarly shapes TCR recombination output in related and unrelated pairs, with minor effect from inherited differences. Normalized repertoire overlap in related mother-child pairs was always slightly higher than in unrelated mother-child pairs, but the difference was never significant. Persistent microchimeric T cell clones were not detected, at a sensitivity of 85 to 100 clones per million clonotypes. To look for features that set related mother-child pairs apart from unrelated individuals, the researchers ran deep NGS to compare the TCR beta repertoires of mothers and children. On average, the children were approximately 11 +/- 4 years old, while the mothers were approximately 40 +/- 4 years old. After adapter ligation was performed with NEBNext reagents, the libraries were sequenced on an Illumina HiSeq 2000 with 100+100 nt paired-end reads. To prevent cross-contamination, the mother and child libraries were prepared a month apart and were sequenced in separate runs. For each donor, somewhere between about 500,000 and 2,000,000 distinct TCR beta clonotypes were identified. Naive TCR beta clonotypes were estimated from low-frequency clonotypes matched to each donor's FACS-determined naive share, without sorting.

The receptor comes from a woman aged 40 to 49 in good health. The V and J genes are TRBV18 and TRBJ2-5; no confident D gene assignment can be made. Source material: blood. The nucleotide sequence is TGTGCCAGCTCACAGGAGTACGAGCAGGACTTC. The translation is CASSQEYEQDF.